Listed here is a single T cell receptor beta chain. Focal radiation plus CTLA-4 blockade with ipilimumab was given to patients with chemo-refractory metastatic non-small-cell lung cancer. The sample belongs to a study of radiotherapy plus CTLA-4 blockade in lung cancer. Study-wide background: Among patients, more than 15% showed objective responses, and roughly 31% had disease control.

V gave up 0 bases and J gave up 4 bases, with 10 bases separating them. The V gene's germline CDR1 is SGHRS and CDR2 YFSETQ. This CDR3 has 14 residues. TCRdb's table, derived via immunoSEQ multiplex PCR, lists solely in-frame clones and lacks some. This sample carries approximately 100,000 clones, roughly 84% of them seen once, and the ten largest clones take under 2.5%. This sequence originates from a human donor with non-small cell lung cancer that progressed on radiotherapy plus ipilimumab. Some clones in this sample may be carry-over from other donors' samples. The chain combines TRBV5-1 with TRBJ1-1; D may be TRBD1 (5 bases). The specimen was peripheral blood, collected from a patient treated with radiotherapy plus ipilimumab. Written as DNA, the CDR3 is TGCGCCAGCAGCTTGGAGGGGCGCGGCACTGAAGCTTTCTTT. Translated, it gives CASSLEGRGTEAFF.